This T cell receptor (beta chain) was sequenced for a study of cytomegalovirus exposure and HLA in healthy donors (dated by TCRdb to about 2017). A note on the overall study: An earlier analysis of 550 to 700 of the donors reported 250 to 350 Gb of sequence data and some 120 million unique TCR beta sequences from about 200 million T cells. Around 320 gigabases of sequencing data and some 85 million unique TCR sequences were included in an early release covering around 600 HLA-typed donors. Of the roughly 400 genotyped donors, roughly 80% were placed in the genetic ancestry cluster associated with self-reported Caucasian donors. The study aimed to test whether cataloging public T cell receptors could reveal signatures of past pathogen exposure. The study profiled the T cell repertoires of about 720 subjects by immunosequencing and related them to cytomegalovirus serostatus. Besides the first cohort of roughly 640 subjects, a separate validation cohort made up of 120 or so different subjects was used. High-throughput TCR immunosequencing, statistical association of individual TCRs with disease status, and machine learning were combined to predict cytomegalovirus infection status. A later analysis re-analyzed previously published TCR beta repertoires from about 600 donors and added high-resolution HLA genotyping to study TCR occurrence patterns. Rather than using new phenotypic data, the later analysis identified candidate immune exposures from TCR beta sequences and from how often those sequences occurred across donors. An earlier analysis of 500 to 650 of the donors applied high-throughput TCR beta sequencing to assess whether each TCR beta V gene segment acted as functional or pseudogenic. Donor age, sex, ethnicity and CMV serostatus were collected together with the repertoire data. A later genetic analysis took genome-wide SNP genotypes for about three fifths of the 666 donors and used that subset as a discovery cohort. All discovery cohort repertoires had been generated using a single sequencing platform. HLA typing covered class I and class II loci at four-digit resolution. The number of donors typed differed by locus, with roughly 620-630 for A, B, C, DRB1 and DQB1, more than 500 for DQA1, about 610 for DPA1, and around 450 for DPB1. Several DR-DQ haplotypes were treated as single units for association and clustering because of strong linkage in the cohort. Across around 400 genotyped donors of the cohort, an average of about 240,000 unique TCR beta nucleotide sequences per donor were sequenced, and around 19% of those sequences were non-productive.

Findings and caveats that apply to the study as a whole: A cluster of highly shared sequence variants was judged likely to represent a technical artifact of the sequencing pipeline. Compared with the approximately 700-donor mean, donors in an Asian-associated ancestry cluster had fewer N-insertions in productive TCRs, according to a later genetic analysis. Correlated functional status among segregating V segments might reflect linkage disequilibrium, but an unknown experimental factor could not be ruled out. According to a later analysis, most CMV-associated TCR beta chains appeared to be HLA-restricted, and the HLA associations seemed to be driven largely by CMV exposure. The study gave a list of 150 to 200 TCR beta chains associated with cytomegalovirus. The authors suggested that the approach could potentially be extended to other disease states and immunological phenotypes. In a later analysis, about 17,000 TCR beta sequences were associated with specific HLA alleles at a false discovery rate of 0.05. The 87-base-pair reads could not distinguish some IMGT-functional V segments, including TRBV6-2 and TRBV6-3, so those segments were excluded. Because counts were too low, 15 to 20 rarely observed V segments, including chromosome 9 orphons, were excluded from the earlier analysis of some 590 of the donors. Most TCR sequences were observed very rarely across donors, whereas some public TCRs were present in many individuals. A later analysis found that TCR association rates varied across HLA loci, with DRB1 alleles showing the most associated TCRs and HLA-C alleles the fewest. In vitro tests confirmed that a few of the cytomegalovirus-associated TCR beta chains recognize cytomegalovirus antigens. Strong co-occurrence of HLA alleles, especially DR and DQ, made assigning TCR associations to individual alleles difficult. In both the original and validation cohorts, the classifier was reported to diagnose cytomegalovirus status with high specificity and sensitivity. A further reported finding was that TCR beta sequences accurately predicted the HLA-A and HLA-B alleles for most subjects in the first cohort. Only TCR beta chains were sequenced in this cohort, and the absence of alpha or paired-chain data limited detectable features. Presence/absence analyses assumed roughly uniform sequencing depth across donors, an assumption that may not hold. Because HLA typing was missing for some donors at each locus, association tests included only the typed subset. Several of the top co-occurrence clusters appeared to be linked to parvovirus B19, influenza, CMV and Epstein-Barr virus, according to a later analysis. For the cohort, immune exposure information was limited to CMV serostatus. Compared with equally common non-associated chains, HLA-associated TCR beta chains in a later analysis were more clonally expanded and had lower generation probabilities. An association between a missense DCLRE1C variant and V-gene and J-gene trimming of TCR beta chains was found in a later genetic analysis and replicated in an independent cohort. In an earlier analysis of 587 of the donors, most TCR beta V segments appeared in productive rearrangements about 90% or about 30% of the time, broadly matching IMGT annotations.

Based on the germline V gene (reference sequence), the CDR1 and CDR2 sequences are LNHDA and SQIVND. Inclusive of the bounding cysteine and phenylalanine, the CDR3 is 12 residues long. CDR3 DNA is the only sequence kept; it has 36 bases, read in frame from the first base. V sheds 8 bases and J sheds 10 bases, leaving 17 bases between their ends. In total, around 600 healthy bone marrow donors made up the cohort. At the time of sampling, all cohort members were nominally healthy, though unrecorded immune exposures were likely present. The donor was CMV seropositive and was included in the group of almost 300 seropositive cohort members. A peripheral blood sample was collected from each donor, and TCR beta sequencing was performed on peripheral blood mononuclear cells. The Qiagen DNeasy Blood Extraction Kit was used to extract genomic DNA from the blood cell samples. With regard to this clone: Its antigen remains undetermined. There are no base qualities to consult, and no much larger clone falls within one base.

Receptor amplification or capture employed the immunoSEQ multiplex PCR assay. For the multiplex PCR, a mixture combining 60 forward primers for TCR Vbeta segments and 13 reverse primers for TCR Jbeta segments was used. The CDR3 region of rearranged TCR beta genes was amplified from genomic DNA by a multiplex PCR assay. On the Illumina HiSeq System, the amplified TCR beta libraries were sequenced as 87-base-pair reads. In the original analysis: A later analysis counted some 74 million unique TCR beta chains across the 690 or so repertoires, and about 10 million of these chains were shared by at least two donors. To remove PCR and sequencing errors, raw reads were error-corrected and collapsed into unique sequences using a nearest-neighbor algorithm that merged closely related sequences. V, D and J gene segments were assigned by aligning CDR3 sequences to IMGT reference sequences. For a sequence to be retained, at least a six-nucleotide match to both a V gene segment and a J gene segment was required. Rearrangements were classified as productive when the CDR3 lacked stop codons and remained in frame with V and J, and all other rearrangements were classified as non-productive. CDR3 was defined according to IMGT convention as the region running from the second conserved V-encoded cysteine to the conserved J-encoded phenylalanine. In an earlier analysis of around 640 of the donors, sequences lacking an unambiguous match to a single V gene segment were excluded. An earlier analysis of 587 of the donors classified V segments as functional when productive rearrangements were above 56.7% and as segregating when the standard deviation between donors was above 5%. To diagnose cytomegalovirus status from the catalog of TCR beta chain sequences, a statistical classification framework was built. A later analysis assigned V and J genes by comparing TCR nucleotide sequences with IMGT/GENE-DB human TR gene sequences. The TCRdist pipeline was used in a later analysis to assign CDR3 sequences and most-parsimonious VDJ recombination scenarios. A later analysis defined each TCR beta chain by its CDR3 amino acid sequence plus V-gene family, and excluded reads lacking a unique V-gene family. A later analysis removed 550 to 650 highly shared, low-generation-probability nucleotide sequences to deal with suspected cross-contamination and a sequencing artifact. For each public chain, a later analysis derived a clonal expansion index from normalized ranks of inferred template counts within each repertoire. A later analysis computed generation probabilities with a VDJ recombination model fitted to out-of-frame rearrangements, and checked the results against IGoR. A later analysis scored TCR-TCR, TCR-HLA and TCR-CMV co-occurrence with hypergeometric tests, applying a repertoire-size bias correction to TCR pairs. False discovery rates were estimated in a later analysis by permuting HLA or CMV assignments 20 times. In a later analysis, co-occurring TCRs were grouped using DBSCAN, with TCRdist sequence similarity added in when clustering inside HLA-allele-positive subsets. Co-occurrence clustering excluded repertoires with fewer than 30,000 or more than 120,000 public chains, plus five with anomalous nucleotide sharing. In TCRdb, the immuneACCESS table is reduced to in-frame sequences with V and J assigned. These tables do not hold every clone; where another copy was compared, an unresolved V gene accounts for under half, and the others remain unexplained. V and J calls and clone size come straight from that table; D and trimming were deduced from the DNA. This sample is represented by about 90,000 clones; 65% to 80% of them were singletons. The top ten clonotypes cover roughly 16% of the sample.

The chain links TRBV19 with TRBJ1-1, with the D gene not clear enough to name. The TCR comes from a woman aged 18-29 years in good health and CMV-seropositive. The source material was PBMCs. CDR3 loop: CASVTGFNRAFF. The nucleotide sequence reads as follows: TGTGCCAGTGTAACTGGTTTTAATAGAGCTTTCTTT.